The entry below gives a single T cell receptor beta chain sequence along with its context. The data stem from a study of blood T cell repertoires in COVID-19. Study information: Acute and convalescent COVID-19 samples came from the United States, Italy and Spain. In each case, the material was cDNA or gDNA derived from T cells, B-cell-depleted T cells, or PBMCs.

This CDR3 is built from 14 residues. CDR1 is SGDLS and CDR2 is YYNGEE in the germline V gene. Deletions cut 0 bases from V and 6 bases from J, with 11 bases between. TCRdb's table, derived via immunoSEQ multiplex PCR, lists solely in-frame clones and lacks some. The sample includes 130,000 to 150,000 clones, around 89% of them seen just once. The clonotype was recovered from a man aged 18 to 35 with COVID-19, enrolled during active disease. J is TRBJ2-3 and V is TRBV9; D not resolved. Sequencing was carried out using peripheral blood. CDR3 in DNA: TGTGCCAGCAGCGTAGAAGGCGGCAGCGATACGCAGTATTTT. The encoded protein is CASSVEGGSDTQYF.